Presented here are 21 T cell receptor beta chains from one specimen sequenced in a study of T cell repertoires in cytomegalovirus infection. TCRdb passed the reads through MiXCR, listing each CDR3 protein once. The sample lists about 230,000 distinct CDR3 sequences; under 25% were seen once. Sequencing used CD8+ T cells from PBMCs. The receptors derive from a human donor in good health (CMV status not recorded). Some clones in this sample may be carry-over from other donors' samples.

The rearrangement uses TRBV20-1 and TRBJ2-2, with D unresolved. CDR3 size: 12 residues. The V and J ends lost 4 bases and 2 bases respectively, with 5 bases between them. CDR1 DFQATT and CDR2 SNEGSKA come from the germline V gene (reference sequence). The CDR3 protein is CSAKINTGELFF. Written as DNA, the CDR3 is TGCAGTGCTAAGATTAACACCGGGGAGCTGTTTTTT.

The chain couples TRBV28 to TRBJ1-5; weak D call: TRBD1 (5 bases). Germline V lookup: CDR1 MDHEN, CDR2 SYDVKM. There are 14 residues in the CDR3. V was cut by 5 bases and J by 2 bases, with 10 bases left in between. CDR3 in amino acids: CASSRPGGNQPQHF. As DNA, the CDR3 is TGTGCCAGCAGTCGCCCGGGGGGCAATCAGCCCCAGCATTTT.

This chain's CDR3 is CASSLVVGRNEQFF. Written as DNA, the CDR3 is TGTGCCAGCAGTTTAGTGGTGGGGAGAAATGAGCAGTTCTTC. V and J are TRBV12-3 or TRBV12-4 and TRBJ2-1, with a tentative D call TRBD2 (5 bases). V was clipped by 1 base and J by 7 bases, with 11 bases between them. The CDR3 has 14 residues.

The V and J genes are TRBV27 and TRBJ2-1; D may correspond to TRBD1 or TRBD2 (5 bases each). This CDR3 is built from 15 residues. The V gene lost 3 bases and the J gene lost 4 bases, with 13 bases spanning the gap. CDR1 is MNHEY, CDR2 SMNVEV, per germline (reference sequence). CDR3: CASSFGTALYNEQFF. CDR3 sequence (DNA): TGTGCCAGCAGTTTCGGGACGGCGCTATACAATGAGCAGTTCTTC.

This clonotype was seen many times. The CDR3 loop is CATGQGATQYF. The CDR3 DNA reads as TGTGCCACCGGTCAGGGGGCTACGCAGTATTTT. V and J are TRBV12-3 or TRBV12-4 and TRBJ2-3, with TRBD1 matching 8 bases. The CDR3 length is 11 residues. The V gene end was trimmed by 10 bases and the J gene end by 8 bases; junction bases not matched to a gene: 5.

This clonotype was counted only a few times. The chain recombines TRBV2 with TRBJ2-7, with TRBD2 matching 11 bases. V gave up 5 bases and J gave up 3 bases; unmatched junction bases: 6. The germline V gene has CDR1 SNHLY and CDR2 FYNNEI. The CDR3 runs 15 residues. This chain's CDR3 is CASSPLAGVNYEQYF. The CDR3 region has the DNA TGTGCCAGCAGTCCACTAGCGGGGGTTAACTACGAGCAGTACTTC.

The chain recombines TRBV20-1 with TRBJ2-3; the D call may be TRBD1 or TRBD2 (5 bases each). Trimming took 7 bases from V and 0 from J, leaving 8 bases between them. Germline V CDR1 and CDR2: DFQATT, SNEGSKA (reference sequence). The CDR3 is made up of 12 amino acids. CDR3 sequence (DNA): TGCAGTGTCTGGGGGAGCACAGATACGCAGTATTTT. Its protein product is CSVWGSTDTQYF.

This sequence joins TRBV28 and TRBJ1-4, with 9 bases lining up with TRBD1. The germline CDR1 and CDR2 sequences are MDHEN and SYDVKM. J gave up 7 bases and V 5 bases, and 5 bases lay outside the gene matches. CDR3 length equals 14 residues. The CDR3 nucleotides read TGTGCCAGCAGTCCGGGACAGGGCAGTGAAAAACTGTTTTTT. Encoded protein: CASSPGQGSEKLFF.

The chain is built from TRBV29-1 and TRBJ2-3; 12 nucleotides agree with TRBD2. The V and J ends lost 7 bases and 6 bases, in that order; junction bases with no gene match: 8. Germline CDR1 is SQVTM and CDR2 is ANQGSEA. This CDR3 spans 14 amino acids. The CDR3 here is CSAFLAGGPDTQYF. The CDR3 DNA follows: TGCAGCGCATTTCTAGCGGGGGGGCCTGATACGCAGTATTTT.

The chain uses TRBV4-1 and TRBJ1-6; D is unclear. The CDR3 has 12 residues. V was shortened by 6 bases and J by 11 bases, with 11 bases between the two germline ends. Germline CDR1 MGHRA, CDR2 YSYEKL. The CDR3 DNA sequence: TGCGCCAGCAGTCCGACAAACCCACCCCTCCACTTT. Translating it yields CASSPTNPPLHF.

This clonotype turned up a few times. This sequence joins TRBV6-2 or TRBV6-3 and TRBJ2-7; D not resolved. V shed 10 bases and J shed 2 bases, with 12 bases lying between them. The CDR3 length is 12 residues. Germline V lookup: CDR1 MNHEY, CDR2 SVGEGT. CDR3 protein: CATTIDTYEQYF. The CDR3 region has the DNA TGTGCCACCACTATAGATACCTACGAGCAGTACTTC.

This clonotype was recorded only once. V usage is TRBV12-3 or TRBV12-4 and J usage is TRBJ1-1, with unresolved D. The CDR3 runs to 14 residues. Trimming removed 3 bases from V and 2 bases from J, with 10 bases in between. As DNA, the CDR3 is TGTGCCAGCAGTTTTTGGCCGATCAACACTGAAGCTTTCTTT. This codes for CASSFWPINTEAFF.

There are many counts of this clonotype. This chain connects TRBV7-6 to TRBJ1-1; D ambiguous. This CDR3 is 12 amino acids long. The germline V and J ends were trimmed by 2 bases and 5 bases, with 6 bases remaining between them. Germline V gene sequence: CDR1 SGHVS, CDR2 FNYEAQ. The CDR3 DNA sequence: TGTGCCAGCAGCTTAAACGGAACTGAAGCTTTCTTT. It is translated as CASSLNGTEAFF. Complete variable domain (other parts from reference TRBV7-6 and TRBJ1-1): GAGVSQSPRYKVTKRGQDVALRCDPISGHVSLYWYRQALGQGPEFLTYFNYEAQQDKSGLPNDRFSAERPEGSISTLTIQRTEQRDSAMYRCASSLNGTEAFFGQGTRLTVV.

Turning to this clonotype: It may be a read error: a sequence one base away is much more abundant. The rearrangement links TRBV4-1 to TRBJ2-7; TRBD1 agrees at 7 bases. Germline CDR1 reads MGHRA; CDR2 reads YSYEKL. The length of the CDR3 is 15 residues. In nucleotides, the CDR3 is TGCACCAGCAGCCCCGTATACTACAGGGGTCTCGAGCAGTACTTC. This codes for CTSSPVYYRGLEQYF.

This clonotype was detected a few times. V usage is TRBV2 and J usage is TRBJ1-5; TRBD1 might be the D (6 bases). Deletions cut 5 bases from V and 0 bases from J, with 17 bases between. The CDR3 sequence is 17 residues long. Looked up from germline, CDR1 is SNHLY and CDR2 is FYNNEI. The CDR3 DNA follows: TGTGCCAGCAGTCCCCTCGGGGGGGGCTTTAGCAATCAGCCCCAGCATTTT. Its translation: CASSPLGGGFSNQPQHF.

The V and J genes are TRBV24-1 and TRBJ2-3; no firm D call. V dropped 10 bases and J dropped 2 bases, with 12 bases sitting between them. Germline V CDR1 and CDR2: KGHDR, SFDVKD. The CDR3 contains 13 residues. CDR3 residues: CATQGALTDTQYF. CDR3 DNA: TGTGCCACACAAGGAGCGCTCACAGATACGCAGTATTTT.

This clonotype has just one count. The chain is built from TRBV2 and TRBJ1-3; tentative D call: TRBD1 (6 bases). The CDR3 is made up of 15 amino acids. V was shortened by 5 bases and J by 2 bases, with 13 bases between the two germline ends. Looked up from germline, CDR1 is SNHLY and CDR2 is FYNNEI. CDR3 sequence: CASSKGQWAGNTIYF. The CDR3 coding sequence is TGTGCCAGCAGTAAAGGACAGTGGGCTGGAAACACCATATATTTT. Full variable domain (remainder filled in from reference TRBV2 and TRBJ1-3): EPEVTQTPSHQVTQMGQEVILRCVPISNHLYFYWYRQILGQKVEFLVSFYNNEISEKSEIFDDQFSVERPDGSNFTLKIRSTKLEDSAMYFCASSKGQWAGNTIYFGEGSWLTVV.

The chain links TRBV6-1 to TRBJ2-1, with TRBD1 matching 9 bases. The V gene end was trimmed by 6 bases and the J gene end by 4 bases; junction bases not matched to a gene: 13. Germline V lookup: CDR1 MNHNS, CDR2 SASEGT. The CDR3 has 17 amino acids. CDR3 DNA sequence: TGTGCCAGCAGAATAACAGGGGGCGACTTGGAGTACAATGAGCAGTTCTTC. It yields the protein CASRITGGDLEYNEQFF.

This clonotype was detected many times. This chain links TRBV7-9 with TRBJ2-1; the D is unclear. The CDR3 length is 13 residues. The germline V and J ends were trimmed by 0 bases and 9 bases, with 9 bases remaining between them. CDR1 is SEHNR, CDR2 FQNEAQ, per germline (reference sequence). The DNA for the CDR3 is TGTGCCAGCAGCTTAGCAGGTCAGGCTGAGCAGTTCTTC. It specifies CASSLAGQAEQFF.

This clonotype was seen more than once but under ten times. The chain links TRBV20-1 to TRBJ1-2; unclear D gene. Trimming left V 0 bases short and J 3 bases short, with 8 bases between. Germline V lookup: CDR1 DFQATT, CDR2 SNEGSKA (reference sequence). The CDR3 covers 13 residues. The CDR3: CSARDLQDYGYTF. The CDR3, as DNA: TGCAGTGCTAGAGATCTGCAGGACTATGGCTACACCTTC.

This clonotype was recorded many times. V is TRBV19 and J is TRBJ2-1; 8 bases align to TRBD2. The CDR3 runs 15 residues. The J segment lost 2 bases and the V segment lost 5 bases, leaving 5 bases of the junction unmatched. CDR1 and CDR2 (germline): LNHDA, SQIVND (reference sequence). The CDR3 sequence is CASSPLAGAYNEQFF. The CDR3 nucleotides read TGTGCCAGTAGTCCTCTAGCGGGCGCCTACAATGAGCAGTTCTTC.